This T cell receptor beta chain emerged from a study of technical replicates of blood from four donors (TCRdb year 2017). With respect to this clone: There is no known antigen for this receptor. No much larger clonotype is one base removed from it; base qualities were not supplied.

The germline V gene (reference sequence) specifies LNHDA as CDR1 and SQIVND as CDR2. V is trimmed back by 7 bases and J by 2 bases, and the junction contains 11 bases that no gene match accounts for. There are 17 amino acids in the CDR3, from cysteine to phenylalanine inclusive. The retained sequence is limited to the CDR3, 51 bases, with the frame set at the first base. The library was produced with the immunoSEQ multiplex PCR assay. Held by TCRdb, this immuneACCESS table contains in-frame sequences only and omits some clones. Under half of the omission traces to an unresolved V gene where checked; the cause of the rest is unknown. The sample includes about 14,000 clones, with roughly 84% observed a single time. Roughly a tenth of the sample belongs to the ten largest clones.

The V gene is TRBV19 and the J gene is TRBJ2-6; 7 bases in between match TRBD2. Material for sequencing was PBMCs. This clonotype originated in a human donor in good health. The encoded CDR3 is CASTIGWGRAGANVLTF. The DNA reads as follows: TGTGCCAGTACCATCGGGTGGGGGAGGGCTGGGGCCAACGTCCTGACTTTC.